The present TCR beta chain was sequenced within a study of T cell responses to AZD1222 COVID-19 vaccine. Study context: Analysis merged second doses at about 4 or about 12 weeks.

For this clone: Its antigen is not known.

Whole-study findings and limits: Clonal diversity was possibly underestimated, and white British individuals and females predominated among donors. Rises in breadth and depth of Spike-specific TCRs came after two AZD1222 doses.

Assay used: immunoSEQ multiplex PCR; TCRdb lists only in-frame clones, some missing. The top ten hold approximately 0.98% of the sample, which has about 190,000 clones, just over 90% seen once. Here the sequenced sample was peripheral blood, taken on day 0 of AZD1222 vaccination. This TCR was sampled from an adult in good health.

The CDR3 region has the DNA TGTGCCAGCAGTACAGGGAGTGAGCAGTTCTTC. Amino acids: CASSTGSEQFF. The rearrangement joins TRBV6-6 to TRBJ2-1; TRBD1 is a possible D gene (6 bases). V shed 5 bases and J shed 9 bases, with 8 bases lying between them. The CDR3 has 11 amino acids. Germline V gene sequence: CDR1 MNHNY, CDR2 SVGAGI (reference sequence).